This entry lists 19 T cell receptor beta chains sequenced from one sample in a study of shared clonotypes between healthy human individuals. Produced via immunoSEQ multiplex PCR; TCRdb's table is partial and in-frame only. The repertoire holds hundreds of thousands of clones, with 90% to 96% as singletons. The specimen sequenced was naive CD4+ T cells sorted from blood. Subset noted: CD45RA+ positively selected. Receptors originate from a woman aged 25-40 years in good health.

The gene calls are TRBV5-1 and TRBJ1-2, with 8 positions matching TRBD1. Trimming cost V 4 bases and J 5 bases; bases outside gene matches: 7. This CDR3 has 14 amino acids. Germline values: CDR1 SGHRS, CDR2 YFSETQ. In nucleotides, the CDR3 is TGCGCCAGCAGCCTGGCGGACAGGGAGTATGGCTACACCTTC. As protein: CASSLADREYGYTF.

This clone was detected only once. Other nucleotide sequences from this sample produce the same CDR3. This chain joins TRBV19 and TRBJ1-2; D is perhaps TRBD1 (6 bases). The ends were cut back, 0 bases at V and 2 bases at J, with 7 bases in the middle. CDR1 is LNHDA, CDR2 SQIVND, per germline (reference sequence). CDR3 length: 14 amino acids. This chain's CDR3 is CASSIDQGNYGYTF. Written as DNA, the CDR3 is TGTGCCAGTAGTATAGACCAGGGGAACTATGGCTACACCTTC.

V is TRBV11-2 and J is TRBJ2-5; 11 bases match TRBD2. The J call may be incorrect, as the DNA end agrees better with TRBJ2-7. This CDR3 contains 14 residues. Germline-derived CDR1 and CDR2 are SGHAT and FQNNGV. The CDR3 protein is CASSSSGRRYEQYF. CDR3 nucleotide sequence: TGTGCCAGCAGCTCTAGCGGGAGGAGGTACGAGCAGTACTTC.

The chain combines TRBV5-1 with TRBJ2-5, with D maybe TRBD1 (5 bases). The CDR3 totals 15 residues. Trimming took 0 bases from V and 0 from J, leaving 9 bases between them. CDR1 SGHRS and CDR2 YFSETQ come from the germline V gene. CDR3 region: CASSLGQTYQETQYF. CDR3 sequence (DNA): TGCGCCAGCAGCTTGGGACAGACCTACCAAGAGACCCAGTACTTC.

The chain combines TRBV27 with TRBJ2-7; tentatively, D is TRBD1 or TRBD2 (6 bases each). In germline, CDR1 is MNHEY, CDR2 SMNVEV (reference sequence). The V and J ends lost 6 bases and 3 bases respectively, with 15 bases between them. This CDR3 has 14 residues. The CDR3 sequence: CASRPQGRGYEQYF. CDR3 coding DNA: TGTGCCAGCAGACCCCAGGGGCGGGGCTACGAGCAGTACTTC.

The chain joins TRBV28 to TRBJ2-3; D gene uncertain. From germline, CDR1 is MDHEN and CDR2 SYDVKM. The CDR3 spans 10 residues. The V gene lost 7 bases and the J gene lost 5 bases, with 4 bases spanning the gap. Written as DNA, the CDR3 is TGTGCCAGCACGGGAGATACGCAGTATTTT. This encodes CASTGDTQYF. Using reference TRBV28 and TRBJ2-3 for the parts outside the CDR3, the full variable domain is DVKVTQSSRYLVKRTGEKVFLECVQDMDHENMFWYRQDPGLGLRLIYFSYDVKMKEKGDIPEGYSVSREKKERFSLILESASTNQTSMYLCASTGDTQYFGPGTRLTVL.

The chain couples TRBV6-5 to TRBJ2-7; D unclear. Germline V lookup: CDR1 MNHEY, CDR2 SVGAGI. This CDR3 is built from 13 residues. The V gene lost 8 bases and the J gene lost 3 bases, with 14 bases spanning the gap. CDR3 sequence: CASSRAYIYEQYF. CDR3 in DNA: TGTGCCAGCTCCCGGGCCTATATCTACGAGCAGTACTTC.

The gene calls are TRBV6-1 and TRBJ1-5; D is undetermined. Deletions cut 7 bases from V and 4 bases from J, with 14 bases between. The CDR3 contains 14 residues. CDR1 and CDR2 from the germline V gene are MNHNS and SASEGT. As DNA, the CDR3 is TGTGCCAGCACCGAACGGGTGGCAAATCAGCCCCAGCATTTT. This encodes CASTERVANQPQHF.

This rearrangement joins TRBV4-1 to TRBJ2-5, with 7 bases aligning to TRBD1. V lost 4 bases, J lost 1 base, and 6 bases stayed unmatched. CDR1 MGHRA and CDR2 YSYEKL come from the germline V gene. This CDR3 contains 15 residues. This chain's CDR3 is CASSRERGRQETQYF. CDR3 bases: TGCGCCAGCAGCCGCGAAAGGGGGCGCCAAGAGACCCAGTACTTC.

This chain connects TRBV19 to TRBJ1-1; D not resolved. The CDR3 sequence is 13 residues long. Trimming removed 7 bases from V and 1 base from J, with 10 bases in between. Looked up from germline, CDR1 is LNHDA and CDR2 is SQIVND (reference sequence). The DNA of the CDR3 is TGTGCCAGTAAGTCGACGGAGAACACTGAAGCTTTCTTT. Its translation is CASKSTENTEAFF.

The V call is TRBV19, the J call TRBJ2-7; a possible D gene is TRBD1 (5 bases). Germline CDR1 LNHDA, CDR2 SQIVND (reference sequence). V gave up 3 bases and J gave up 3 bases, with 6 bases separating them. This CDR3 region has 12 residues. The DNA for the CDR3 is TGTGCCAGTAGTATCCAGGGCTACGAGCAGTACTTC. Translating it yields CASSIQGYEQYF.

The CDR3 sequence is CASGRQGDGELFF. In DNA, the CDR3 is TGTGCCAGCGGGCGACAGGGGGACGGGGAGCTGTTTTTT. V is TRBV27 and J is TRBJ2-2; 9 bases match TRBD1. V trimming: 8 bases; J trimming: 7 bases; junction bases outside the gene matches: 5. The CDR3 runs 13 residues. Germline V CDR1 and CDR2: MNHEY, SMNVEV (reference sequence).

The chain uses TRBV5-1 and TRBJ2-7; 12 bases are shared with TRBD2. CDR1 SGHRS and CDR2 YFSETQ come from the germline V gene. The CDR3 runs 16 residues. The V gene end was trimmed by 4 bases and the J gene end by 3 bases; junction bases not matched to a gene: 8. Here the CDR3 DNA reads TGCGCCAGCAGCGCCCCACTAGCGGGAGGTATCTACGAGCAGTACTTC. As protein: CASSAPLAGGIYEQYF.

This sequence joins TRBV7-9 and TRBJ2-3; D perhaps matches TRBD2 (5 bases). The CDR3 sequence is 13 residues long. The germline gives CDR1 SEHNR, CDR2 FQNEAQ (reference sequence). CDR3 DNA: TGTGCTGACAAAGCGTTTGCGGGAGATACGCAGTATTTT. Its protein is CADKAFAGDTQYF.

J is TRBJ2-4 and V is TRBV9; TRBD1 or TRBD2 may be the D gene (6 bases each). There are 15 residues in the CDR3. The V and J ends lost 4 bases and 2 bases respectively, with 13 bases between them. Germline CDR1 and CDR2: SGDLS and YYNGEE. The CDR3 DNA reads TGTGCCAGCAGCTTTAGGGGGGATTCCAAAAACATTCAGTACTTC. It yields the protein CASSFRGDSKNIQYF.

The chain joins TRBV19 to TRBJ2-3, with 7 nucleotides matching TRBD1. The CDR3 runs 15 residues. Unmatched junction bases numbered 7, after V lost 7 bases and J lost 0 bases. CDR1 is LNHDA, CDR2 SQIVND, per germline (reference sequence). The CDR3 DNA follows: TGTGCCAGTACTGAAGGACAGGCTAGCACAGATACGCAGTATTTT. It encodes CASTEGQASTDTQYF.

This sequence joins TRBV28 and TRBJ1-1; D uncertain. The CDR3 has 11 amino acids. V was shortened by 5 bases and J by 1 base, with 2 bases between the two germline ends. Germline assignment: CDR1 MDHEN and CDR2 SYDVKM. Here the CDR3 reads CASSTNTEAFF. DNA for the CDR3: TGTGCCAGCAGTACGAACACTGAAGCTTTCTTT. Variable domain in full (rest from reference TRBV28 and TRBJ1-1): DVKVTQSSRYLVKRTGEKVFLECVQDMDHENMFWYRQDPGLGLRLIYFSYDVKMKEKGDIPEGYSVSREKKERFSLILESASTNQTSMYLCASSTNTEAFFGQGTRLTVV.

The chain employs TRBV4-1 and TRBJ1-5; D gene unclear. Germline CDR1 and CDR2: MGHRA and YSYEKL. The length of the CDR3 is 16 residues. V gave up 0 bases and J gave up 1 base, with 10 bases separating them. The CDR3 is CASSQEFRLSNQPQHF. As DNA, the CDR3 is TGCGCCAGCAGCCAAGAGTTCAGATTAAGCAATCAGCCCCAGCATTTT.

The chain employs TRBV28 and TRBJ1-1; 7 nucleotides match TRBD1. Trimming cost V 7 bases and J 11 bases; bases outside gene matches: 13. CDR1 is MDHEN, CDR2 SYDVKM, per germline. This CDR3 has 13 residues. The CDR3 DNA reads TGTGCCAGCAACTTAGACAGGGAAACTTCTGCTTTCTTT. Its translation is CASNLDRETSAFF.